The entry below describes one TCR beta chain. Its matching antigen is unknown. These data originate in a study of response to subunit inactivated influenza vaccine. General study points: The authors suggested that every seasonal influenza vaccination recruits few new T cells.

Trimming at V came to 0 bases and at J to 7 bases, leaving 8 bases not matched to a gene. The CDR3 extends over 16 amino acids. TCRdb fed the RT-PCR reads into MiXCR, producing one record per CDR3 protein. The table has about 170,000 distinct CDR3 sequences, around 11% seen once. The clonotype was recovered from a man between 50 and 75 years old who received an inactivated influenza vaccine. This material consisted of CD8+ T cells sorted from PBMCs, taken about 24 months after vaccination. The V call is TRBV5-3, the J call TRBJ2-1; 9 bases map to TRBD2. TRBV5-3 is designated an ORF whose function remains uncertain. DNA for the CDR3: TGTGCCAGAAGCTTGGGAGGTAGCGGGAGAAGGAATGAGCAGTTCTTC. Protein product: CARSLGGSGRRNEQFF.